This T cell receptor beta chain was recovered during a study of vaccination effects on CD4 cells after COVID-19. Whole-study findings and limits: Long after vaccination, the clones induced by infection and by vaccine shrank markedly in size. Convalescent patients numbered few in the study; early post-infection timepoints were missing entirely.

Assay: immunoSEQ multiplex PCR; the TCRdb copy retains only in-frame clones and omits some. The sample includes around 55,000 clones, roughly 70% of them seen just once. Sequencing was preceded by expansion of antigen-specific CD4+ T cells with viral peptide pools in the ViraFEST assay. Having been cultured for 10 days, the cells underwent CD4+ T cell isolation. Vaccinees lacked prior SARS-CoV-2 infection and tested negative for nucleocapsid antibodies. It was with around 10 IU/ml IL-2 and around 10 ug/ml peptides that about 2 million PBMC per well were cultured. On day 3 and again on day 7, half the medium was replaced with IL-2 medium. Germline V gives CDR1 SQVTM, CDR2 ANQGSEA. Trimming removed 4 bases from V and 4 bases from J, with 23 bases in between. The CDR3 is 17 residues long. About this clone itself: Its antigen is currently unknown.

The TCR sequence derives from a human donor who received a COVID-19 vaccine. This specimen consisted of CD4+ T cells from PBMCs cultured with SARS-CoV-2 spike peptides, obtained before COVID-19 vaccination. The chain has TRBV29-1 and TRBJ1-3, with TRBD1 as a possible D gene (6 bases). DNA of the CDR3: TGCAGCGTTGCAGGGGTCCCGGGCCAGGGGAAAGGAAACACCATATATTTT. This codes for CSVAGVPGQGKGNTIYF.